This passage covers 8 T cell receptor beta chains from one sample sequenced in a study of OX40 agonist ivuxolimab in advanced cancers. TCRdb's table, derived via immunoSEQ multiplex PCR, lists solely in-frame clones and lacks some. The sample includes over 25,000 clones, 65% to 90% of them seen just once. The sequences come from CD4+ or CD8+ T cells sorted from blood, collected in a trial of the OX40 agonist ivuxolimab. Receptors were obtained from an adult with an advanced solid tumor such as melanoma, head and neck, liver or kidney cancer.

This clone is a singleton in its sample. The chain carries TRBV29-1 and TRBJ2-5; TRBD1 matches at 7 bases. Germline V lookup: CDR1 SQVTM, CDR2 ANQGSEA. This CDR3 comprises 13 residues. The junction had 4 bases not matched to a gene; V was cut back by 6 bases and J by 0 bases. In DNA form, the CDR3 reads TGCAGCGTCCCGGGACAGAACCAAGAGACCCAGTACTTC. Protein sequence: CSVPGQNQETQYF.

The V call is TRBV27, the J call TRBJ1-2; D gene uncertain. Germline V gene sequence: CDR1 MNHEY, CDR2 SMNVEV (reference sequence). The germline V and J ends were trimmed by 5 bases and 3 bases, with 13 bases remaining between them. This CDR3 is built from 14 residues. CDR3 coding DNA: TGTGCCAGCAGTCGGGGTCGATTTGACTATGGCTACACCTTC. The encoded protein is CASSRGRFDYGYTF.

This clone was seen only once. The chain combines TRBV27 with TRBJ1-2; D gene unclear. Trimming removed 2 bases at V and 2 bases at J, with 9 bases between. The germline V gene encodes CDR1 MNHEY and CDR2 SMNVEV (reference sequence). The length of the CDR3 is 14 residues. This CDR3 reads CASSLKGLNYGYTF. Written as DNA, the CDR3 is TGTGCCAGCAGTTTAAAAGGATTGAACTATGGCTACACCTTC.

The V call is TRBV6-5, the J call TRBJ2-1; 10 bases are a match to TRBD2. In germline, CDR1 is MNHEY, CDR2 SVGAGI. CDR3 length: 16 amino acids. Trimming cost V 4 bases and J 6 bases; bases outside gene matches: 9. CDR3 DNA sequence: TGTGCCAGCAGTTGGGCTAGCGGGGGCGAGGCCAATGAGCAGTTCTTC. It is translated as CASSWASGGEANEQFF.

The chain is built from TRBV29-1 and TRBJ2-5; D uncertain. The V end was cut by 0 bases, the J end by 10 bases, with 24 bases between. The V gene's germline CDR1 is SQVTM and CDR2 ANQGSEA. CDR3 length: 16 residues. The CDR3 sequence is CSVEDVGRPIGGVQYF. CDR3 DNA: TGCAGCGTTGAAGACGTTGGCCGCCCGATTGGTGGGGTCCAGTACTTC.

Points on this clone: At one boundary the junction diverges from the germline segment, which might be a read error. The chain carries TRBV28 and TRBJ2-5; D ambiguous. Germline V gives CDR1 MDHEN, CDR2 SYDVKM. This CDR3 has 14 residues. In DNA form, the CDR3 reads TGTGCCGGCAGCCCTGTGGCAGAAGAAGAGACCCAGTACTTC. Protein sequence: CAGSPVAEEETQYF. The whole variable domain, filled in from reference TRBV28 and TRBJ2-5, reads DVKVTQSSRYLVKRTGEKVFLECVQDMDHENMFWYRQDPGLGLRLIYFSYDVKMKEKGDIPEGYSVSREKKERFSLILESASTNQTSMYLCAGSPVAEEETQYFGPGTRLLVL.

The chain recombines TRBV7-9 with TRBJ2-1; the D is unclear. The germline V and J ends were trimmed by 1 base and 7 bases, with 5 bases remaining between them. This CDR3 is built from 12 residues. Germline loops: CDR1 SEHNR, CDR2 FQNEAQ (reference sequence). The CDR3 protein is CASSLGWNEQFF. The CDR3 region has the DNA TGTGCCAGCAGCTTAGGGTGGAATGAGCAGTTCTTC.

The rearrangement uses TRBV6-5 and TRBJ2-7; D possibly corresponds to TRBD1 (6 bases). The CDR3 contains 12 residues. V gave up 2 bases and J gave up 4 bases, with 6 bases separating them. Germline V lookup: CDR1 MNHEY, CDR2 SVGAGI. In nucleotides, the CDR3 is TGTGCCAGCAGTTACCAGGGGTACGAGCAGTACTTC. Its translation is CASSYQGYEQYF.